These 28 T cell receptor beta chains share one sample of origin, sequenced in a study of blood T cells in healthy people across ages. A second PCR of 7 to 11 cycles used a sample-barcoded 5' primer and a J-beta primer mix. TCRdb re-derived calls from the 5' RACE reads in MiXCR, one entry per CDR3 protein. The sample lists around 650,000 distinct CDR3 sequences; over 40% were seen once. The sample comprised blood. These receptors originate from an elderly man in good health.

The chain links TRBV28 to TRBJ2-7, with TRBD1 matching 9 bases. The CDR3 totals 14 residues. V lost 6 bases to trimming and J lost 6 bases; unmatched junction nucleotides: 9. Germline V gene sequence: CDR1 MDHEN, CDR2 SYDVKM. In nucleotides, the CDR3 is TGTGCCAGCAGGGGACAGGGCACCTTGGGCGAGCAGTACTTC. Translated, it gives CASRGQGTLGEQYF.

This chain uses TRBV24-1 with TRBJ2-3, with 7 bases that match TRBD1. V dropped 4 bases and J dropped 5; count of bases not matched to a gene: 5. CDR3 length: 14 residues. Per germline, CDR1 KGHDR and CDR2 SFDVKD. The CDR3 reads CATSDRTGGDTQYF. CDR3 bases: TGTGCCACCAGTGACCGGACAGGAGGAGATACGCAGTATTTT.

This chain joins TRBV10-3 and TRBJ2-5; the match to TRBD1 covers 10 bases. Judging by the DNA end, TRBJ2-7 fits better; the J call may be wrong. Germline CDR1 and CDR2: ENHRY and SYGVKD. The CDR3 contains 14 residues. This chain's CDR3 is CAISGQTGGREQYF. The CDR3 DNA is TGTGCCATCAGTGGGCAGACAGGGGGCCGCGAGCAGTACTTC.

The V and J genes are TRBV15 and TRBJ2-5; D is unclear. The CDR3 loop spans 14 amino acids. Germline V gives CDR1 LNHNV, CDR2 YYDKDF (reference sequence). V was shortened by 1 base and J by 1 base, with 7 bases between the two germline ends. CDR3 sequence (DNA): TGTGCCACCAGCAGAGCAGTAACCCAAGAGACCCAGTACTTC. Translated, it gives CATSRAVTQETQYF.

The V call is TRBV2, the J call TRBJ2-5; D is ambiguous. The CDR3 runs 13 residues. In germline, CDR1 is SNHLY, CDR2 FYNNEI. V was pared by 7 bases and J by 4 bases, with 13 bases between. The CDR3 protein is CASIGSRLETQYF. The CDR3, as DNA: TGTGCCAGCATTGGATCCCGTTTAGAGACCCAGTACTTC.

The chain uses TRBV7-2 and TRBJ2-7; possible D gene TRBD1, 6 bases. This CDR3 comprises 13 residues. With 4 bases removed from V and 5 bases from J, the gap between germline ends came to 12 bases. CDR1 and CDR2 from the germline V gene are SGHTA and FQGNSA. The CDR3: CASSWKTGNEQYF. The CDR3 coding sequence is TGTGCCAGCAGCTGGAAGACAGGAAACGAGCAGTACTTC. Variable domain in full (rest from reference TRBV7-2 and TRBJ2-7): GAGVSQSPSNKVTEKGKDVELRCDPISGHTALYWYRQSLGQGLEFLIYFQGNSAPDKSGLPSDRFSAERTGGSVSTLTIQRTQQEDSAVYLCASSWKTGNEQYFGPGTRLTVT.

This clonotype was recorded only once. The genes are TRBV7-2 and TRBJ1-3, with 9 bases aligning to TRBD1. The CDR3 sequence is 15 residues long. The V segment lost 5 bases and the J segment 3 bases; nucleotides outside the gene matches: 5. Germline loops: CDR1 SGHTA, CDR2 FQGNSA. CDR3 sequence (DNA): TGTGCCAGCAGCACCGGACAGGGGATTGGAAACACCATATATTTT. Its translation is CASSTGQGIGNTIYF.

CDR3 DNA: TGTGCCAGCAGTGCCTACGGGCTGAATGACTACGAGCAGTACTTC. The encoded protein is CASSAYGLNDYEQYF. The chain links TRBV6-1 to TRBJ2-5; D unresolved. Judging by the DNA end, TRBJ2-7 fits better; the J call may be wrong. The CDR3 runs 15 residues. Per germline, CDR1 MNHNS and CDR2 SASEGT.

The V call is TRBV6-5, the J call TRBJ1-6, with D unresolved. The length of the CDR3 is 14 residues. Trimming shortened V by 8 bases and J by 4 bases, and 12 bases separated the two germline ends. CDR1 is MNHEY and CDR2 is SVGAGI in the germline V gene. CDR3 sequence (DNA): TGTGCCAGCCAACTCGGGAGATATAATTCACCCCTCCACTTT. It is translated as CASQLGRYNSPLHF.

The CDR3 bases are TGTGCCAGCAGCGTAGTAACGGACCTCACCTTCGGGGGCTACACCTTC. Translation: CASSVVTDLTFGGYTF. The rearrangement uses TRBV9 and TRBJ1-2, with unresolved D. Trimming cost V 0 bases and J 8 bases, with 20 bases left between them. The CDR3 has 16 amino acids. The germline V gene encodes CDR1 SGDLS and CDR2 YYNGEE. Full variable domain (remainder filled in from reference TRBV9 and TRBJ1-2): DSGVTQTPKHLITATGQRVTLRCSPRSGDLSVYWYQQSLDQGLQFLIQYYNGEERAKGNILERFSAQQFPDLHSELNLSSLELGDSALYFCASSVVTDLTFGGYTFGSGTRLTVV.

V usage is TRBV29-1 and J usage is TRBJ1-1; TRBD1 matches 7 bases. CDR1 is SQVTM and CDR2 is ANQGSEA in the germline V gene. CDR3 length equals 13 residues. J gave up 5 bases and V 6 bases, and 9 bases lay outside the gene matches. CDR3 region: CSVTNRGRTEAFF. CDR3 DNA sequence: TGCAGCGTAACTAACAGGGGACGGACTGAAGCTTTCTTT.

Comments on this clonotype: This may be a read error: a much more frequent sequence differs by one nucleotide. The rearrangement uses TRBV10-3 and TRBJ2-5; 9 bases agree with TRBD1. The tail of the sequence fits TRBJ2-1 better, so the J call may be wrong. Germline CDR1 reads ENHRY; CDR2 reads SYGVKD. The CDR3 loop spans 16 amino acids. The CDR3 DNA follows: TGTGCCATCAGTGAGGGACAGGGGTTTCGCCAAGAGACCCAGTTCTTC. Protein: CAISEGQGFRQETQFF.

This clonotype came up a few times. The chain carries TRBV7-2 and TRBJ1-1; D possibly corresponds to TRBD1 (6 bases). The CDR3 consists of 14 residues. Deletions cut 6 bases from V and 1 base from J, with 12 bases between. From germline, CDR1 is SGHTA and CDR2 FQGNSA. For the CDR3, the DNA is TGTGCCAGCAGTTTTGGACAGAGGAACACTGAAGCTTTCTTT. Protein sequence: CASSFGQRNTEAFF.

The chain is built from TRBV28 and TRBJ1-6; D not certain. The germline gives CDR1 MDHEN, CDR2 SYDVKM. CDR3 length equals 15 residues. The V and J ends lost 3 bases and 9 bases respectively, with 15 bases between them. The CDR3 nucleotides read TGTGCCAGCAGTTTTCGGGGAGAGGCTACTTCACCCCTCCACTTT. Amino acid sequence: CASSFRGEATSPLHF.

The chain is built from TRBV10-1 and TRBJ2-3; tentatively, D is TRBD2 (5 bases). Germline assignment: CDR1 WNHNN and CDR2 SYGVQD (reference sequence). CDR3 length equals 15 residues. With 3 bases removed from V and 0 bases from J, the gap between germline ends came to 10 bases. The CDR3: CASSESSGSTDTQYF. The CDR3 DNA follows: TGCGCCAGCAGTGAATCGTCGGGAAGCACAGATACGCAGTATTTT.

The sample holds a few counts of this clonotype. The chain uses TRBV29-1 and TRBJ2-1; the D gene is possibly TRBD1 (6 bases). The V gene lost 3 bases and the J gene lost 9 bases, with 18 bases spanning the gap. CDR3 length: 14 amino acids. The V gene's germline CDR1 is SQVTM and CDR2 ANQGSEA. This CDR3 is CSVETGSWAPEQFF. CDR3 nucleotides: TGCAGCGTTGAGACAGGATCTTGGGCCCCTGAGCAGTTCTTC.

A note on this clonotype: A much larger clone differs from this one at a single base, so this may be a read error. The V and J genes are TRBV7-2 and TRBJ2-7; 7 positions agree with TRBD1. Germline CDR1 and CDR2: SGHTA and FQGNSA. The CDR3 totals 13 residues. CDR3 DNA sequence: TGTGCCAGCAGCACTGGACAGGCCTACGGGCAGTACTTC. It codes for CASSTGQAYGQYF.

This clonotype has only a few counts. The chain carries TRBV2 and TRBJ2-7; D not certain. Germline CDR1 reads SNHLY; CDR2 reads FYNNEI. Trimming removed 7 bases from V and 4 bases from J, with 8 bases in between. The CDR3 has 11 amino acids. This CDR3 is CASTINYEQYF. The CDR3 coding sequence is TGTGCCAGCACAATAAATTACGAGCAGTACTTC.

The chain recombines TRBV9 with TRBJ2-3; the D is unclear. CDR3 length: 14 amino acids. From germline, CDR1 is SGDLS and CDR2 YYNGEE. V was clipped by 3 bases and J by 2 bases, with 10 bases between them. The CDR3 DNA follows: TGTGCCAGCAGCGCAAGAACAGCCACAGATACGCAGTATTTT. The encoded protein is CASSARTATDTQYF.

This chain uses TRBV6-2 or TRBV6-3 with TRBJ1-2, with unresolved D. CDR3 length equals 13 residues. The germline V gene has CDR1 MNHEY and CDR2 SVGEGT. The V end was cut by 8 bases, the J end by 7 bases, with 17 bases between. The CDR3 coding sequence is TGTGCCAGCGCGGACGGTCCCAGGTCTGGCTACACCTTC. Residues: CASADGPRSGYTF.

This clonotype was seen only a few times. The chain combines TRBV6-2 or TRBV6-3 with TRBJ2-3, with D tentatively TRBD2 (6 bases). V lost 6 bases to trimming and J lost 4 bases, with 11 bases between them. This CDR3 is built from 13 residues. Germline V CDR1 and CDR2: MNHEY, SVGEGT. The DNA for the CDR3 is TGTGCCAGCAGGACTAGTATCCCAGATACGCAGTATTTT. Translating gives CASRTSIPDTQYF.

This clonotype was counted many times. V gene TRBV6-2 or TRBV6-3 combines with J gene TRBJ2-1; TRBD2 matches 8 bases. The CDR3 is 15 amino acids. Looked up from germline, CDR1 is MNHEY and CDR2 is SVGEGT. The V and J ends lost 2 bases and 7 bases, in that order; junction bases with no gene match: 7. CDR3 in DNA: TGTGCCAGCAGTTACGGGTTAGCGGGGCTTAATGAGCAGTTCTTC. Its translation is CASSYGLAGLNEQFF.

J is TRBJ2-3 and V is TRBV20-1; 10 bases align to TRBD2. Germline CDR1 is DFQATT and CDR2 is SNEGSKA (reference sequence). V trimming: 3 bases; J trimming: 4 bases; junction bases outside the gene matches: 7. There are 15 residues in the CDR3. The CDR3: CSARGTSVSADTQYF. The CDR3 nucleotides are TGCAGTGCTAGGGGGACTAGCGTTTCCGCAGATACGCAGTATTTT.

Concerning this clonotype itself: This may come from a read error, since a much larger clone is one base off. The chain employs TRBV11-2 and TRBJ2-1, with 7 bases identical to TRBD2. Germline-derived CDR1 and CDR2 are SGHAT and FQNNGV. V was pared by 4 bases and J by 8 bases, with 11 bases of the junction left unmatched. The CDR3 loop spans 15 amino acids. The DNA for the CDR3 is TGTGCCAGCAGCTCCGGACGAGCGGGAACTTATGAGCAGTTCTTC. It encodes CASSSGRAGTYEQFF.

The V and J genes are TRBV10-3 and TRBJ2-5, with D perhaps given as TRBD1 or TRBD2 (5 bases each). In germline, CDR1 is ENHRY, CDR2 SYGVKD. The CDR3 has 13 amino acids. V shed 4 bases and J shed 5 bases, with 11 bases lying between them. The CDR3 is CAISGDPRETQYF. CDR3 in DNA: TGTGCCATCAGTGGGGACCCCCGGGAGACCCAGTACTTC.

The DNA for the CDR3 is TGTGCCAGCAGTACGATAGGGATGAACACTGAAGCTTTCTTT. It specifies CASSTIGMNTEAFF. V is TRBV12-3 or TRBV12-4 and J is TRBJ1-1; D call uncertain. The V gene lost 5 bases and the J gene lost 0 bases, with 10 bases spanning the gap. The CDR3 length is 14 residues.

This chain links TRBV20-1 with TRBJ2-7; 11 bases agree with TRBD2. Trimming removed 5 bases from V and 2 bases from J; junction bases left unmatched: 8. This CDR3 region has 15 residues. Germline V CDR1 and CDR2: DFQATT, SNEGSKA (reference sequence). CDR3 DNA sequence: TGCAGTGCTTGGGACCCGGGACTAGCGGCCTACGAGCAGTACTTC. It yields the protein CSAWDPGLAAYEQYF.

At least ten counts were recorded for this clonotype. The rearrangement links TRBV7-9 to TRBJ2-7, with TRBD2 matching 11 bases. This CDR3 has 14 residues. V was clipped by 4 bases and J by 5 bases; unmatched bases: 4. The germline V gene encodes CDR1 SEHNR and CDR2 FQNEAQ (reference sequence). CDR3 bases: TGTGCCAGCAGCTCGACTAGCGGGACTGACGAGCAGTACTTC. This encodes CASSSTSGTDEQYF.